A single sample is the source of the 26 T cell receptor beta chains below, sequenced in a study of T-cell memory formation after mild COVID-19. Via MiXCR, TCRdb re-called the 5' RACE reads, giving one row per CDR3 protein. The sample shows a few hundred thousand distinct CDR3 sequences, 20% to 25% of them seen only once. Sequences were obtained from PBMCs or a T cell subset sorted from them (not recorded which). The receptors shown here come from an adult woman who had mild COVID-19 (a few samples of this study predate the infection). Cell type and time point are not known.

This clonotype showed up just a few times. This chain uses TRBV9 with TRBJ2-3; 7 nucleotides agree with TRBD2. CDR3 size: 15 residues. In germline, CDR1 is SGDLS, CDR2 YYNGEE. The V and J ends lost 2 bases and 2 bases, in that order; junction bases with no gene match: 5. The CDR3 bases are TGTGCCAGCAGCGTGGGGGGGTACGACACAGATACGCAGTATTTT. It yields the protein CASSVGGYDTDTQYF.

The rearrangement joins TRBV3-1 to TRBJ2-1; D may correspond to TRBD1 or TRBD2 (5 bases each). Per germline, CDR1 LGHDT and CDR2 YNNKEL (reference sequence). The V and J ends lost 4 bases and 7 bases respectively, with 11 bases between them. The CDR3 has 13 amino acids. The CDR3 DNA follows: TGTGCCAGCAGCCCCCTCGAGGGGAATGAGCAGTTCTTC. It codes for CASSPLEGNEQFF.

This chain joins TRBV7-9 and TRBJ2-3; D unclear. The CDR3 totals 16 residues. Germline CDR1 reads SEHNR; CDR2 reads FQNEAQ (reference sequence). Deletions cut 0 bases from V and 0 bases from J, with 10 bases between. This CDR3 is CASSLAWRSSTDTQYF. In DNA, the CDR3 is TGTGCCAGCAGCTTAGCCTGGCGATCTAGCACAGATACGCAGTATTTT.

The table lists this clonotype with many counts. The V and J genes are TRBV2 and TRBJ2-6; D not resolved. The CDR3 runs to 16 residues. V lost 0 bases and J 1 base, leaving 7 bases between the germline ends. CDR1 SNHLY and CDR2 FYNNEI come from the germline V gene. The CDR3 loop is CASSEAMGSGANVLTF. DNA of the CDR3: TGTGCCAGCAGTGAAGCCATGGGTTCTGGGGCCAACGTCCTGACTTTC.

CDR3 sequence: CASSHADRGPYEQYF. For the CDR3, the DNA is TGCGCCAGCAGCCACGCCGACAGGGGCCCGTACGAGCAGTACTTC. The V gene is TRBV4-1, the J gene TRBJ2-7, with 8 bases that match TRBD1. Per the germline V gene, CDR1 is MGHRA and CDR2 is YSYEKL. J was trimmed by 4 bases and V by 3 bases; bases with no gene match: 8. The CDR3 loop spans 15 amino acids.

The rearrangement links TRBV5-1 to TRBJ2-7, with 10 bases that match TRBD1. The CDR3 is made up of 18 amino acids. Germline assignment: CDR1 SGHRS and CDR2 YFSETQ. V trimming: 0 bases; J trimming: 2 bases; junction bases outside the gene matches: 11. As DNA, the CDR3 is TGCGCCAGCAGCTTGGGCTTACCCTCCGGGACAGGGGCCTACGAGCAGTACTTC. It is translated as CASSLGLPSGTGAYEQYF.

This clonotype was counted only a few times. The rearrangement uses TRBV4-1 and TRBJ1-1; D uncertain. Germline V lookup: CDR1 MGHRA, CDR2 YSYEKL. This CDR3 is built from 16 residues. Trimming cost V 0 bases and J 1 base, with 12 bases left between them. The CDR3 nucleotides are TGCGCCAGCAGCCAAGATAAGCGTAAAGGGAACACTGAAGCTTTCTTT. This codes for CASSQDKRKGNTEAFF.

This clonotype was found a few times. This sequence joins TRBV15 and TRBJ1-5, with TRBD1 as a possible D gene (5 bases). CDR3 length equals 15 residues. Per germline, CDR1 LNHNV and CDR2 YYDKDF (reference sequence). The V gene lost 2 bases and the J gene lost 6 bases, with 14 bases spanning the gap. CDR3 DNA sequence: TGTGCCACCAGCAGATCACGGGGGGTATCTCAGCCCCAGCATTTT. Amino acids: CATSRSRGVSQPQHF. Variable domain in full (rest from reference TRBV15 and TRBJ1-5): DAMVIQNPRYQVTQFGKPVTLSCSQTLNHNVMYWYQQKSSQAPKLLFHYYDKDFNNEADTPDNFQSRRPNTSFCFLDIRSPGLGDTAMYLCATSRSRGVSQPQHFGDGTRLSIL.

This clonotype was seen a few times. The chain combines TRBV5-1 with TRBJ2-3; D remains ambiguous. This CDR3 has 15 residues. Deletions cut 1 base from V and 2 bases from J, with 11 bases between. Germline V gene lookup returns CDR1 SGHRS and CDR2 YFSETQ. CDR3 sequence reads: CASSLISEYTDTQYF. Here the CDR3 DNA reads TGCGCCAGCAGCTTGATATCCGAGTACACAGATACGCAGTATTTT.

This clonotype was detected once. The chain combines TRBV2 with TRBJ2-5; D unresolved. This CDR3 has 14 amino acids. CDR1 is SNHLY, CDR2 FYNNEI, per germline. V was clipped by 2 bases and J by 1 base, with 8 bases between them. The CDR3 nucleotides are TGTGCCAGCAGTGAAAGGCGGCTCCAAGAGACCCAGTACTTC. Protein product: CASSERRLQETQYF.

In this sample, this clonotype turned up a few times. The chain employs TRBV20-1 and TRBJ2-3, with 8 bases aligning to TRBD2. Germline CDR1 DFQATT, CDR2 SNEGSKA (reference sequence). Trimming took 3 bases from V and 4 from J; bases not matched to a gene: 3. The CDR3 is 13 amino acids. CDR3 protein: CSASTGGADTQYF. CDR3 sequence (DNA): TGCAGTGCTAGTACGGGAGGGGCAGATACGCAGTATTTT.

The chain recombines TRBV5-5 with TRBJ1-1; D might be TRBD1 (5 bases). V lost 4 bases to trimming and J lost 0 bases, with 10 bases between them. The CDR3 loop spans 14 amino acids. Germline V gene sequence: CDR1 SGHKS, CDR2 YYEKEE (reference sequence). This CDR3 is CASSRRQLNTEAFF. CDR3 coding DNA: TGTGCCAGCAGCAGGAGACAGCTGAACACTGAAGCTTTCTTT.

This chain uses TRBV5-1 with TRBJ2-5, with 13 nucleotides matching TRBD2. V trimming: 4 bases; J trimming: 5 bases; junction bases outside the gene matches: 5. The CDR3 is 15 residues long. Germline loops: CDR1 SGHRS, CDR2 YFSETQ. This CDR3 reads CASSRTSGRGETQYF. For the CDR3, the DNA is TGCGCCAGCAGCCGTACTAGCGGGAGGGGGGAGACCCAGTACTTC.

The chain has TRBV6-2 or TRBV6-3 and TRBJ2-4, with 15 nucleotides matching TRBD2. The CDR3 consists of 18 residues. Trimming cost V 6 bases and J 0 bases; bases outside gene matches: 6. Germline V gives CDR1 MNHEY, CDR2 SVGEGT. The CDR3 reads CASSPGTSGGIAKNIQYF. The CDR3 nucleotides are TGTGCCAGCAGCCCCGGGACTAGCGGGGGGATAGCCAAAAACATTCAGTACTTC.

V is TRBV7-2 and J is TRBJ2-5; D possibly corresponds to TRBD2 (6 bases). The CDR3 covers 16 residues. The germline V gene has CDR1 SGHTA and CDR2 FQGNSA. Between the trimmed V and J ends, which lost 0 bases and 1 base, there was a span of 12 bases. The CDR3 protein is CASSLAAAGTQETQYF. CDR3 nucleotides: TGTGCCAGCAGCTTAGCGGCGGCGGGAACCCAAGAGACCCAGTACTTC.

This clonotype was picked up a small number of times. This chain uses TRBV6-2 or TRBV6-3 with TRBJ2-5; TRBD1 agrees at 7 bases. With 6 bases clipped from V and 4 bases from J, the junction kept 11 bases outside the gene matches. Per germline, CDR1 MNHEY and CDR2 SVGEGT. There are 15 residues in the CDR3. This chain's CDR3 is CASSPSLGGGETQYF. CDR3 bases: TGTGCCAGCAGCCCGAGTCTAGGGGGCGGAGAGACCCAGTACTTC.

This clonotype has just one count. The V and J genes are TRBV18 and TRBJ1-1; D gene ambiguous. Germline CDR1 KGHSH, CDR2 LQKENI. This CDR3 is 14 amino acids long. Between the trimmed V and J ends, which lost 1 base and 4 bases, there was a span of 10 bases. CDR3 sequence (DNA): TGTGCCAGCTCACCACAGGGTCGGAGCACTGAAGCTTTCTTT. It translates to CASSPQGRSTEAFF.

The rearrangement links TRBV2 to TRBJ2-7; possibly TRBD1 or TRBD2 for D (6 bases each). Germline V CDR1 and CDR2: SNHLY, FYNNEI. The CDR3 loop spans 13 amino acids. Between the trimmed V and J ends, which lost 10 bases and 0 bases, there was a span of 13 bases. The DNA for the CDR3 is TGTGCCATGACGGGGGACACCTCCTACGAGCAGTACTTC. Translating gives CAMTGDTSYEQYF.

This chain connects TRBV11-1 to TRBJ2-2, with D perhaps assigned TRBD1 or TRBD2 (5 bases each). The CDR3 contains 14 residues. The ends were cut back, 3 bases at V and 7 bases at J, with 12 bases in the middle. CDR1 SGHAT and CDR2 FQDESV come from the germline V gene (reference sequence). The CDR3 spells CASSLGEAIGELFF. CDR3 DNA: TGTGCCAGCAGCTTGGGGGAAGCGATCGGGGAGCTGTTTTTT.

The CDR3 bases are TGTGCCAGCGGTAACTTGGTAGACACCGGGGAGCTGTTTTTT. Residues: CASGNLVDTGELFF. The rearrangement links TRBV13 to TRBJ2-2; no clear D. This CDR3 is 14 amino acids long. V dropped 8 bases and J dropped 3 bases, with 13 bases sitting between them. The germline CDR1 and CDR2 sequences are PRHDT and FYEKMQ (reference sequence).

The gene calls are TRBV5-1 and TRBJ2-3, with D tentatively TRBD1 or TRBD2 (5 bases each). The V end lost 3 bases, the J end lost 2 bases, and 13 bases lay between the germline ends. The CDR3 has 15 amino acids. The germline gives CDR1 SGHRS, CDR2 YFSETQ. CDR3 amino acids: CASSSAGAHTDTQYF. CDR3 sequence (DNA): TGCGCCAGCAGCTCGGCCGGGGCCCACACAGATACGCAGTATTTT.

The rearrangement joins TRBV11-3 to TRBJ2-2, with a possible D match to TRBD1 (6 bases). The CDR3 runs to 16 residues. V lost 5 bases, J lost 6 bases, and 19 bases lay in between. Germline V gene lookup returns CDR1 SGHNT and CDR2 YENEEA. The CDR3 nucleotides are TGTGCCAGCAGCGAACCGAACAGGGTGCCGCCCGGGGAGCTGTTTTTT. Translation: CASSEPNRVPPGELFF.

CDR3 residues: CASSNVGTGELFF. The CDR3 region has the DNA TGTGCCAGCAGCAACGTTGGTACCGGGGAGCTGTTTTTT. This sequence joins TRBV7-2 and TRBJ2-2; D not resolved. Trimming removed 5 bases from V and 5 bases from J, with 9 bases in between. The CDR3 is 13 amino acids. Per the germline V gene, CDR1 is SGHTA and CDR2 is FQGNSA.

Ten or more counts support this clonotype. At one end the junction does not follow the germline gene, possibly because of a read error. J is TRBJ2-1 and V is TRBV7-2; D may be TRBD2 (5 bases). From germline, CDR1 is SGHTA and CDR2 FQGNSA. CDR3 size: 15 residues. The CDR3 loop reads CASSLATRYGNEQFF. Here the CDR3 DNA reads TGTGCCAGCAGCCTAGCCACTAGATACGGCAATGAGCAGTTCTTC. Full variable domain (outside the CDR3, taken from reference TRBV7-2 and TRBJ2-1): GAGVSQSPSNKVTEKGKDVELRCDPISGHTALYWYRQSLGQGLEFLIYFQGNSAPDKSGLPSDRFSAERTGGSVSTLTIQRTQQEDSAVYLCASSLATRYGNEQFFGPGTRLTVL.

This clonotype has just a few counts. The chain recombines TRBV4-1 with TRBJ2-1; TRBD1 is a possible D gene (5 bases). V shed 1 base and J shed 0 bases, with 16 bases lying between them. The CDR3 extends over 18 amino acids. Per the germline V gene, CDR1 is MGHRA and CDR2 is YSYEKL. CDR3 loop: CASSQASWGQSSYNEQFF. The CDR3 nucleotides are TGCGCCAGCAGCCAAGCCTCTTGGGGCCAAAGCTCCTACAATGAGCAGTTCTTC.

There are a few counts of this clonotype. The V and J genes are TRBV6-5 and TRBJ2-3; D is undetermined. V lost 2 bases and J lost 8, with 14 bases in between. Germline V gene lookup returns CDR1 MNHEY and CDR2 SVGAGI. The CDR3 totals 14 residues. In DNA form, the CDR3 reads TGTGCCAGCAGTTACGGGCAACAGTCGGGTACGCAGTATTTT. Translating it yields CASSYGQQSGTQYF.